In its sample, the clone carrying this TCR beta chain was seen many times. This sample was included in a study of T cells in Graves' hyperthyroidism and ophthalmopathy. Germline lookup yields CDR1 MNHEY and CDR2 SVGAGI. The CDR3 totals 13 residues. Between the trimmed V and J ends, which lost 2 bases and 3 bases, there was a span of 7 bases. The source material, RNA transcripts, was used to amplify TCR beta CDR3 regions. Researchers ran a first-round RT-PCR on the TCR CDR3 using the HTBI primer set. TCRdb re-called the multiplex PCR reads through MiXCR, storing one row per CDR3 protein. Of nearly 750,000 distinct CDR3 sequences in the sample, around a third are singletons; the top ten hold around 30%.

Sample: blood. The chain is built from TRBV6-5 and TRBJ1-2, with D perhaps matching TRBD1 (6 bases). The receptor's source is a woman in her 40s with Graves' hyperthyroidism. The CDR3 reads CASSYKGDYGYTF. The CDR3 bases are TGTGCCAGCAGTTACAAGGGGGACTATGGCTACACCTTC.